The 10 T cell receptor beta chains listed next were all sequenced from one sample in a study of blood T cells in healthy people across ages. A second PCR of about 7 to 12 cycles used a sample-barcoded 5' primer and a J-beta primer mix. TCRdb called the 5' RACE reads again in MiXCR, with one record for every CDR3 protein. The table lists over 1,300,000 distinct CDR3 sequences, roughly 60% of them singletons. The sequencing sample was made of blood. These TCRs come from a man aged 18 to 35 in good health.

This chain's CDR3 is CASSPSWGATDTQYF. CDR3 bases: TGTGCCAGCAGCCCCTCTTGGGGGGCGACAGATACGCAGTATTTT. The rearrangement links TRBV5-5 to TRBJ2-3; the D call may be TRBD1 or TRBD2 (6 bases each). Germline CDR1 is SGHKS and CDR2 is YYEKEE (reference sequence). The CDR3 is 15 amino acids. Trimming cost V 4 bases and J 3 bases, with 15 bases left between them.

This chain links TRBV7-8 with TRBJ2-6, with TRBD2 as a possible D gene (6 bases). This CDR3 spans 19 amino acids. CDR1 SGHVS and CDR2 FQNEAQ come from the germline V gene. The germline V and J ends were trimmed by 3 bases and 2 bases, with 20 bases remaining between them. This CDR3 is CASSFFFGGRNAGANVLTF. CDR3 sequence (DNA): TGTGCCAGCAGCTTTTTTTTCGGAGGGAGGAACGCTGGGGCCAACGTCCTGACTTTC.

This clonotype was counted only a few times. The rearrangement uses TRBV11-2 and TRBJ2-7; possible D gene TRBD1, 5 bases. Trimming took 5 bases from V and 4 from J, leaving 18 bases between them. The CDR3 covers 15 residues. Germline-derived CDR1 and CDR2 are SGHAT and FQNNGV. The CDR3 region has the DNA TGTGCCAGCAGCCCCCAAAGGGGCTCTATTTACGAGCAGTACTTC. Protein: CASSPQRGSIYEQYF.

This clonotype was seen a handful of times. The chain is built from TRBV5-1 and TRBJ2-7; 11 nucleotides line up with TRBD2. Unmatched junction bases numbered 6, after V lost 0 bases and J lost 1 base. The germline V gene has CDR1 SGHRS and CDR2 YFSETQ. This CDR3 spans 17 amino acids. The chain's CDR3 is CASSLGLAGGMSYEQYF. The CDR3 DNA reads TGCGCCAGCAGCTTGGGGCTAGCGGGAGGCATGTCCTACGAGCAGTACTTC. Together with reference TRBV5-1 and TRBJ2-7, the CDR3 gives the full variable domain: KAGVTQTPRYLIKTRGQQVTLSCSPISGHRSVSWYQQTPGQGLQFLFEYFSETQRNKGNFPGRFSGRQFSNSRSEMNVSTLELGDSALYLCASSLGLAGGMSYEQYFGPGTRLTVT.

The count of this clonotype is one. The chain recombines TRBV12-3 or TRBV12-4 with TRBJ2-2; a weak D match, TRBD2 (5 bases). The CDR3 has 15 residues. V was trimmed by 7 bases and J by 0 bases, leaving 12 bases between them. The CDR3 protein is CASTVLVSNTGELFF. The DNA of the CDR3 is TGTGCCAGCACCGTACTAGTCTCGAACACCGGGGAGCTGTTTTTT.

The chain links TRBV10-3 to TRBJ2-4; tentatively, D is TRBD2 (5 bases). The end of the DNA fits TRBJ2-7 better, so the J call may be wrong. The CDR3 length is 13 residues. Germline lookup yields CDR1 ENHRY and CDR2 SYGVKD. CDR3 sequence reads: CAISGANSYEQYF. CDR3 DNA sequence: TGTGCCATAAGCGGCGCAAACTCCTACGAGCAGTACTTC.

This clonotype was detected only a few times. The chain employs TRBV6-5 and TRBJ2-1; 7 bases are shared with TRBD1. CDR1 MNHEY and CDR2 SVGAGI come from the germline V gene. The CDR3 consists of 13 residues. V lost 5 bases, J lost 9 bases, and 7 bases stayed unmatched. The CDR3 spells CASSPRKGAEQFF. The CDR3 bases are TGTGCCAGCAGTCCTCGGAAGGGGGCTGAGCAGTTCTTC.

This chain links TRBV20-1 with TRBJ2-7; 9 bases are a match to TRBD1. This CDR3 region has 14 residues. Trimming removed 7 bases from V and 9 bases from J; junction bases left unmatched: 16. Germline loops: CDR1 DFQATT, CDR2 SNEGSKA (reference sequence). The CDR3 reads CSDAGQGSRLGQYF. The CDR3 coding sequence is TGCAGTGACGCGGGACAGGGTAGTCGACTTGGGCAGTACTTC.

This rearrangement joins TRBV4-2 to TRBJ1-2; a weak D match, TRBD1 (5 bases). The ends were cut back, 0 bases at V and 11 bases at J, with 16 bases in the middle. The CDR3 contains 14 residues. CDR1 LGHNA and CDR2 YNFKEQ come from the germline V gene. The DNA of the CDR3 is TGTGCCAGCAGCCAAGATCTCCCGCCCGGGGCATACACCTTC. Translation gives CASSQDLPPGAYTF.

This sequence joins TRBV28 and TRBJ1-2; the match to TRBD1 covers 9 bases. CDR3 size: 14 residues. Germline lookup yields CDR1 MDHEN and CDR2 SYDVKM. V dropped 6 bases and J dropped 5; count of bases not matched to a gene: 7. CDR3 amino acids: CASSTTGQGYGYTF. The DNA of the CDR3 is TGTGCCAGCAGCACTACGGGACAGGGTTATGGCTACACCTTC.